A selection of T cell receptor beta chains follows, all from one sample in a study of identical twins. Each CDR3 protein is one row after TCRdb ran MiXCR on the 5' RACE reads. In the table there are some 1,600,000 distinct CDR3 sequences, about 31% of which are singletons. Sequenced: cord blood. These receptor sequences come from a newborn girl in good health. CDR3s include the opening cysteine and the closing phenylalanine or tryptophan. D genes are given only for firm matches. Size is stated for part of the rows, as once, few or many counts, or as a class when the clone is expanded.

abundance,len,j_gene,v_gene,d_gene,CDR3aa,CDR3nt
.,15,TRBJ1-2,TRBV20-1,.,CSAKTSWDIPIGYTF,TGCAGTGCTAAAACTTCGTGGGACATCCCTATAGGATACACCTTC
.,17,TRBJ2-7,TRBV10-3,TRBD2,CAISESPGGGLPYEQYF,TGTGCCATCAGTGAGTCGCCCGGCGGGGGACTTCCCTACGAGCAGTACTTC
few,16,TRBJ2-3,TRBV4-2,TRBD2,CASSLISGRGTDTQYF,TGTGCCAGCAGCCTAATTAGCGGGAGAGGCACAGATACGCAGTATTTT
.,16,TRBJ2-7,TRBV29-1,TRBD2,CSVAGLAGDLPYEQYF,TGCAGCGTTGCTGGACTAGCGGGCGATCTTCCCTACGAGCAGTACTTC
few,12,TRBJ1-1,TRBV10-3,.,CAISALQEEAFF,TGTGCCATCAGTGCCCTACAGGAAGAGGCTTTCTTT
few,15,TRBJ2-7,TRBV6-5,.,CASSTEGGDAYEQYF,TGTGCCAGCAGCACCGAGGGCGGAGACGCCTACGAGCAGTACTTC
.,14,TRBJ2-7,TRBV10-3,TRBD2,CAISEVAGAYEQYF,TGTGCCATCAGTGAGGTAGCGGGGGCCTACGAGCAGTACTTC
few,14,TRBJ1-1,TRBV7-2,.,CASSLSYRNTEAFF,TGTGCCAGCAGCTTATCCTACAGGAACACTGAAGCTTTCTTT
.,16,TRBJ2-1,TRBV5-1,TRBD1,CASSSSDRTDYNEQFF,TGCGCCAGCAGCTCCTCGGACAGGACGGACTACAATGAGCAGTTCTTC
.,16,TRBJ2-7,TRBV4-1,.,CASRQTPSSGDHEQYF,TGCGCCAGCAGGCAAACCCCATCATCCGGGGATCATGAGCAGTACTTC
few,14,TRBJ1-4,TRBV12-3/TRBV12-4,TRBD1,CASSTGGTGEKLFF,TGTGCCAGCAGCACAGGGGGTACGGGTGAAAAACTGTTTTTT
few,15,TRBJ2-7,TRBV29-1,.,CSVASNPGRSYEQYF,TGCAGCGTTGCGTCGAATCCTGGACGGTCCTACGAGCAGTACTTC
.,14,TRBJ2-3,TRBV12-3/TRBV12-4,TRBD2,CASVAGRGTDTQYF,TGTGCCAGCGTAGCGGGGCGGGGGACAGATACGCAGTATTTT
.,17,TRBJ2-7,TRBV27,TRBD2,CASSSQPGTSGPYEQYF,TGTGCCAGCAGTTCCCAACCGGGGACTAGCGGACCCTACGAGCAGTACTTC
.,15,TRBJ2-3,TRBV20-1,.,CSAGTGTKGTDTQYF,TGCAGTGCTGGTACCGGGACCAAGGGCACAGATACGCAGTATTTT
.,14,TRBJ2-7,TRBV16,TRBD1,CASSQPGQGSEQYF,TGTGCCAGCAGCCAGCCGGGACAGGGGTCCGAGCAGTACTTC
few,13,TRBJ1-2,TRBV6-5,TRBD1,CASSWDRGFGYTF,TGTGCCAGCAGTTGGGACAGGGGGTTTGGCTACACCTTC
.,12,TRBJ1-5,TRBV20-1,.,CSARKGDQPQHF,TGCAGTGCTAGGAAAGGGGATCAGCCCCAGCATTTT
.,14,TRBJ2-7,TRBV2,TRBD2,CASSERSGVCEQYF,TGTGCCAGCAGTGAACGTAGCGGGGTCTGCGAGCAGTACTTC